This T cell receptor (beta chain) originates from a study of blood T cell repertoires in COVID-19. In the study overall: PBMCs, B-cell-depleted T cells, or T cells were the source of the cDNA or gDNA that made up the material.

Clones were read by immunoSEQ multiplex PCR, and TCRdb kept only the in-frame ones, dropping some. The sample consists of fewer than 250,000 clones, more than 70% of them appearing once. The germline gives CDR1 MNHEY, CDR2 SVGAGI. The CDR3 has 13 residues. With 6 bases clipped from V and 6 bases from J, the junction kept 3 bases outside the gene matches. The chain carries TRBV6-5 and TRBJ1-5, with 9 bases aligning to TRBD1. The receptor comes from a woman in her fifties or sixties with acute or convalescent COVID-19. Sequenced material: peripheral blood. The CDR3: CASSGTGRQPQHF. CDR3 nucleotides: TGTGCCAGCAGCGGGACAGGGCGTCAGCCCCAGCATTTT.